These 27 T cell receptor beta chains came from one sample sequenced in a study of cytomegalovirus exposure and HLA in healthy donors. The PCR contained 60 Vbeta and 13 Jbeta primers. Sequencing was performed with immunoSEQ multiplex PCR; in TCRdb, only in-frame clones are kept and a portion is missing. The sample records over 150,000 clones, around 80% being singletons. The sample was PBMCs. These receptors were collected from a man aged 25-45 years in good health and CMV-seronegative.

The chain couples TRBV5-1 to TRBJ1-4; the match to TRBD1 covers 7 bases. The junction had 4 bases not matched to a gene; V was cut back by 0 bases and J by 8 bases. Germline CDR1 reads SGHRS; CDR2 reads YFSETQ. The CDR3 contains 14 residues. In DNA form, the CDR3 reads TGCGCCAGCAGCTTGGAGGGGGCAGGGGAAAAACTGTTTTTT. This codes for CASSLEGAGEKLFF.

The chain links TRBV7-8 to TRBJ2-7; D is uncertain. Deletions cut 6 bases from V and 0 bases from J, with 6 bases between. From germline, CDR1 is SGHVS and CDR2 FQNEAQ. This CDR3 region has 12 residues. The CDR3 DNA follows: TGTGCCAGCAGTAAATTCTCCTACGAGCAGTACTTC. This translates into CASSKFSYEQYF.

CDR3 region: CASSPSVGGKRTF. For the CDR3, the DNA is TGTGCCAGCAGCCCCAGTGTTGGGGGGAAACGCACCTTC. V usage is TRBV27 and J usage is TRBJ1-2; possibly TRBD1 for D (5 bases). Between the trimmed V and J ends, which lost 6 bases and 13 bases, there was a span of 21 bases. CDR3 size: 13 residues. Germline values: CDR1 MNHEY, CDR2 SMNVEV (reference sequence).

This clone was recorded only once. The chain couples TRBV5-8 to TRBJ2-3; TRBD1 matches at 9 bases. The CDR3 runs to 15 residues. Germline V gene data show CDR1 as SGHTS and CDR2 as YDEGEE. The junction had 4 bases not matched to a gene; V was cut back by 4 bases and J by 1 base. The CDR3, as DNA: TGTGCCAGCAGCCATGGGGACAGGGGCACAGATACGCAGTATTTT. It encodes CASSHGDRGTDTQYF.

This chain connects TRBV11-2 to TRBJ1-5; D is ambiguous. CDR3 length: 16 amino acids. CDR1 and CDR2 from the germline V gene are SGHAT and FQNNGV. The V gene lost 5 bases and the J gene lost 1 base, with 15 bases spanning the gap. The CDR3 region has the DNA TGTGCCAGCAGCGAACCCGGGATGGGAAGCAATCAGCCCCAGCATTTT. It is translated as CASSEPGMGSNQPQHF. Combining the CDR3 with reference TRBV11-2 and TRBJ1-5 gives the whole variable domain EAGVAQSPRYKIIEKRQSVAFWCNPISGHATLYWYQQILGQGPKLLIQFQNNGVVDDSQLPKDRFSAERLKGVDSTLKIQPAKLEDSAVYLCASSEPGMGSNQPQHFGDGTRLSIL.

The CDR3 loop is CASSLAAGMNTEAFF. In DNA, the CDR3 is TGCGCCAGCAGCTTGGCGGCGGGGATGAACACTGAAGCTTTCTTT. The rearrangement joins TRBV5-1 to TRBJ1-1; no firm D call. This CDR3 has 15 amino acids. Germline assignment: CDR1 SGHRS and CDR2 YFSETQ. V was shortened by 0 bases and J by 0 bases, with 9 bases between the two germline ends.

The chain employs TRBV27 and TRBJ2-1, with D unclear. Germline V CDR1 and CDR2: MNHEY, SMNVEV (reference sequence). The CDR3 contains 14 residues. The V gene lost 1 base and the J gene lost 7 bases, with 11 bases spanning the gap. The CDR3 sequence is CASSLFSRYNEQFF. The CDR3 bases are TGTGCCAGCAGTTTATTTTCCCGGTATAATGAGCAGTTCTTC.

This chain joins TRBV10-3 and TRBJ1-2; possible D gene TRBD1, 6 bases. V lost 4 bases, J lost 3 bases, and 12 bases lay in between. Germline assignment: CDR1 ENHRY and CDR2 SYGVKD. CDR3 length: 14 amino acids. The CDR3 nucleotides are TGTGCCATCAGTGGCCGGGGGGCTGACTATGGCTACACCTTC. Its protein product is CAISGRGADYGYTF.

The chain combines TRBV6-1 with TRBJ2-7; 7 nucleotides match TRBD2. The CDR3 extends over 14 amino acids. The germline V gene encodes CDR1 MNHNS and CDR2 SASEGT. V was clipped by 4 bases and J by 3 bases; unmatched bases: 6. CDR3 loop: CASSAGGNRYEQYF. For the CDR3, the DNA is TGTGCCAGCAGTGCGGGAGGAAATCGCTACGAGCAGTACTTC.

The chain is built from TRBV28 and TRBJ2-7, with TRBD2 matching over 10 bases. The length of the CDR3 is 12 residues. CDR1 MDHEN and CDR2 SYDVKM come from the germline V gene. The junction had 7 bases not matched to a gene; V was cut back by 6 bases and J by 11 bases. The CDR3 is CASSSKREGEYF. For the CDR3, the DNA is TGTGCCAGCAGCTCAAAGCGGGAGGGCGAGTACTTC.

The genes are TRBV28 and TRBJ2-1, with 7 positions matching TRBD2. V was pared by 3 bases and J by 0 bases, with 5 bases of the junction left unmatched. The length of the CDR3 is 16 residues. Germline CDR1 is MDHEN and CDR2 is SYDVKM. The CDR3 nucleotides are TGTGCCAGCAGTTTTATGGGCGGGAGCTCCTACAATGAGCAGTTCTTC. Protein sequence: CASSFMGGSSYNEQFF.

J is TRBJ1-2 and V is TRBV6-5, with 7 bases that match TRBD1. V lost 0 bases, J lost 10 bases, and 2 bases stayed unmatched. The germline V gene encodes CDR1 MNHEY and CDR2 SVGAGI. The CDR3 runs 12 residues. DNA for the CDR3: TGTGCCAGCAGTTACTCCGGGACAGTCTACACCTTC. This sequence encodes CASSYSGTVYTF.

This rearrangement joins TRBV11-3 to TRBJ2-1, with D perhaps TRBD2 (6 bases). V dropped 3 bases and J dropped 2 bases, with 14 bases sitting between them. This CDR3 is built from 16 residues. CDR1 and CDR2 (germline): SGHNT, YENEEA. CDR3 DNA: TGTGCCAGCAGCTTGGGGGGACTCTCCGCCTACAATGAGCAGTTCTTC. This gives the protein CASSLGGLSAYNEQFF.

On this clone: One junction end does not reproduce the germline sequence, and a read error may be involved. This chain joins TRBV6-5 and TRBJ2-3; 10 nucleotides agree with TRBD2. Germline lookup yields CDR1 MNHEY and CDR2 SVGAGI. The CDR3 consists of 12 residues. CDR3 sequence reads: CASSSGAGGPDF. Written as DNA, the CDR3 is TGTGCCAGCAGTTCTGGAGCGGGGGGGCCGGATTTT.

The chain joins TRBV4-2 to TRBJ1-6; D is possibly TRBD1 (6 bases). Germline CDR1 LGHNA, CDR2 YNFKEQ. The CDR3 sequence is 17 residues long. V lost 4 bases to trimming and J lost 10 bases, with 23 bases between them. The CDR3 bases are TGTGCCAGCAGCCTCTTCCCACTAGGGGGAGCCGAATCACCCCTCCACTTT. As protein: CASSLFPLGGAESPLHF.

The chain carries TRBV5-5 and TRBJ1-5; 8 bases agree with TRBD1. Looked up from germline, CDR1 is SGHKS and CDR2 is YYEKEE (reference sequence). The CDR3 totals 18 residues. J was trimmed by 2 bases and V by 2 bases; bases with no gene match: 12. The CDR3 coding sequence is TGTGCCAGCAGCTTAGGGACAGGAAGCGGGAAGGGCAATCAGCCCCAGCATTTT. This codes for CASSLGTGSGKGNQPQHF.

This clone occurred a few times. The V call is TRBV4-3, the J call TRBJ1-1; D unclear. The CDR3 contains 17 residues. Germline V gene lookup returns CDR1 LGHNA and CDR2 YSLEER. Trimming removed 1 base at V and 0 bases at J, with 15 bases between. CDR3: CASSQVIWPDMNTEAFF. The CDR3 nucleotides read TGCGCCAGCAGCCAAGTCATTTGGCCAGATATGAACACTGAAGCTTTCTTT.

The chain links TRBV9 to TRBJ2-7, with 8 bases aligning to TRBD2. CDR1 is SGDLS, CDR2 YYNGEE, per germline. V trimming: 1 base; J trimming: 4 bases; junction bases outside the gene matches: 4. The CDR3 loop spans 14 amino acids. The CDR3 protein is CASSVTIAGYEQYF. CDR3 coding DNA: TGTGCCAGCAGCGTAACCATAGCGGGATACGAGCAGTACTTC.

This chain connects TRBV18 to TRBJ1-1, with a possible D match to TRBD1 (5 bases). With 6 bases removed from V and 0 bases from J, the gap between germline ends came to 11 bases. The CDR3 spans 14 residues. The V gene's germline CDR1 is KGHSH and CDR2 LQKENI. CDR3 DNA: TGTGCCAGCTCTCCAGGACACGTGAACACTGAAGCTTTCTTT. Encoded protein: CASSPGHVNTEAFF.

This chain joins TRBV19 and TRBJ2-1; the D is unclear. The V gene's germline CDR1 is LNHDA and CDR2 SQIVND (reference sequence). The CDR3 extends over 17 amino acids. Trimming cost V 1 base and J 5 bases, with 18 bases left between them. The CDR3: CASSIVAGPVHNNEQFF. The CDR3 nucleotides read TGTGCCAGTAGTATAGTCGCAGGTCCGGTACACAACAATGAGCAGTTCTTC.

This sequence joins TRBV5-1 and TRBJ1-5, with D tentatively TRBD1 (6 bases). Germline V gene lookup returns CDR1 SGHRS and CDR2 YFSETQ. CDR3 length: 14 residues. V lost 5 bases to trimming and J lost 0 bases, with 9 bases between them. The CDR3 region has the DNA TGCGCCAGCAGAAGGGACATTAGCAATCAGCCCCAGCATTTT. This gives the protein CASRRDISNQPQHF.

This sequence joins TRBV6-5 and TRBJ1-2; the D gene is possibly TRBD1 (6 bases). The CDR3 runs to 13 residues. In germline, CDR1 is MNHEY, CDR2 SVGAGI. V lost 8 bases to trimming and J lost 4 bases, with 14 bases between them. The CDR3 loop is CASRSIQGYGYTF. CDR3 nucleotide sequence: TGTGCCAGCCGTTCCATACAGGGCTATGGCTACACCTTC.

V gene TRBV27 combines with J gene TRBJ2-1; 11 bases are shared with TRBD2. V shed 3 bases and J 0 bases; nucleotides not matched to a gene: 4. The V gene's germline CDR1 is MNHEY and CDR2 SMNVEV (reference sequence). The CDR3 consists of 17 residues. CDR3 DNA: TGTGCCAGCAGTTTCATCACTAGCGGGAGCTCCTACAATGAGCAGTTCTTC. This encodes CASSFITSGSSYNEQFF.

CDR3 nucleotides: TGTGCCAGCAAGGGAGGGACTTACACCGGGGAGCTGTTTTTT. Translation gives CASKGGTYTGELFF. V usage is TRBV25-1 and J usage is TRBJ2-2; TRBD2 matches 7 bases. Trimming cost V 7 bases and J 3 bases; bases outside gene matches: 5. The germline CDR1 and CDR2 sequences are MGHDK and SYGVNS. This CDR3 spans 14 amino acids.

The J gene is TRBJ1-5, the V gene TRBV30; TRBD1 is a possible D gene (6 bases). CDR3 size: 13 residues. V was clipped by 2 bases and J by 5 bases, with 10 bases between them. The germline V gene has CDR1 GTSNPN and CDR2 SVGIG (reference sequence). As DNA, the CDR3 is TGTGCCTGGAGTTGGGGGCGAGATCAGCCCCAGCATTTT. Its protein is CAWSWGRDQPQHF.

V is TRBV7-7 and J is TRBJ2-1; 12 bases agree with TRBD2. The length of the CDR3 is 15 residues. V dropped 5 bases and J dropped 4; count of bases not matched to a gene: 3. Germline CDR1 SSHAT, CDR2 FNYEAQ (reference sequence). The CDR3 DNA is TGTGCCAGCAGCCACGGACTAGCGGGGTACAATGAGCAGTTCTTC. This translates into CASSHGLAGYNEQFF.

This chain joins TRBV5-1 and TRBJ2-1, with 9 bases aligning to TRBD1. Germline trimming cut 6 bases from V and 5 bases from J; bases unmatched to any gene: 9. This CDR3 region has 15 residues. Looked up from germline, CDR1 is SGHRS and CDR2 is YFSETQ. CDR3 residues: CASNFGQGRHNEQFF. The CDR3 nucleotides are TGCGCCAGCAACTTTGGACAGGGGAGGCACAATGAGCAGTTCTTC.